The source of this TCR beta chain is a study of T-cell memory formation after mild COVID-19. TCRdb used MiXCR to reprocess the 5' RACE reads, holding one entry per CDR3 protein. The sample has under 400,000 distinct CDR3 sequences; under 25% are singletons. This clonotype was counted only a few times. The germline CDR1 and CDR2 sequences are MNHEY and SVGAGI. This CDR3 contains 15 residues. V shed 2 bases and J 4 bases; nucleotides not matched to a gene: 7. The chain recombines TRBV6-5 with TRBJ2-5; 7 bases are a match to TRBD1. The sequenced material came from PBMCs or a T cell subset sorted from them (not recorded which). The source is an adult woman who had mild COVID-19 (a few samples of this study predate the infection). Cell type and time point are not known. CDR3 sequence (DNA): TGTGCCAGCAGTTACGGCACAGGGGCATCAGAGACCCAGTACTTC. This gives the protein CASSYGTGASETQYF.